A selection of T cell receptor beta chains follows, all from one sample in a study of beta chain features in type 1 diabetes. Sequencing used immunoSEQ multiplex PCR; TCRdb keeps in-frame clones, though not all of them. The sample has approximately 360,000 clones; 10% to 15% are singletons. The sequencing input was naive CD4+ T cells from blood. Receptor source: a young woman with type 1 diabetes. The CDR3 runs from the conserved cysteine through the conserved F or W. Fields, in order: CDR3 protein, CDR3 DNA, D gene, J gene, clone size, V gene. A D gene is named only where the DNA matches it firmly. Size is stated for part of the rows, as once, few or many counts, or as a class when the clone is expanded.

CAISEGRGDTQYF | TGTGCCATCAGTGAGGGTAGAGGGGATACGCAGTATTTT | NA | TRBJ2-3 | few | TRBV10-3
CASTAGLNYGYTF | TGTGCCAGCACGGCAGGACTTAACTATGGCTACACCTTC | NA | TRBJ1-2 | few | TRBV25-1
CASSFSPTEAFF | TGTGCCAGCAGCTTTTCCCCGACTGAAGCTTTCTTT | NA | TRBJ1-1 | few | TRBV5-6
CASSLAGRLDEQYF | TGTGCCAGCAGCTTAGCCGGGAGGCTCGACGAGCAGTACTTC | TRBD2 | TRBJ2-7 | NA | TRBV7-2
CAWSVSGQGFYQPQHF | TGTGCCTGGAGTGTGTCGGGACAGGGGTTTTATCAGCCCCAGCATTTT | TRBD1 | TRBJ1-5 | NA | TRBV30
CASSLYRGEQFF | TGTGCCAGCAGCTTATACCGCGGTGAGCAGTTCTTC | NA | TRBJ2-1 | few | TRBV11-2
CASSDSTSGAPTSTDTQYF | TGTGCCAGCAGTGACTCCACTAGCGGGGCCCCCACTAGCACAGATACGCAGTATTTT | TRBD2 | TRBJ2-3 | NA | TRBV6-4
CASSTTGYPGEQYF | TGTGCCAGCAGCACAACAGGGTATCCGGGCGAGCAGTACTTC | NA | TRBJ2-7 | few | TRBV9
CASSSGGTSGSHEQYF | TGTGCCAGCAGCTCGGGGGGGACTAGCGGGAGCCACGAGCAGTACTTC | TRBD2 | TRBJ2-7 | NA | TRBV9
CASRRFQGQYTEAFF | TGCGCCAGCAGACGTTTTCAGGGGCAGTACACTGAAGCTTTCTTT | NA | TRBJ1-1 | NA | TRBV4-1
CASSQTGTGELFF | TGTGCCAGCAGCCAAACAGGGACCGGGGAGCTGTTTTTT | NA | TRBJ2-2 | NA | TRBV14
CASSANPGQGAQGSTEAFF | TGCGCCAGCAGCGCAAATCCGGGACAGGGGGCGCAGGGAAGCACTGAAGCTTTCTTT | TRBD1 | TRBJ1-1 | NA | TRBV5-1
CASSRKGSGTDTQYF | TGTGCCAGTAGTAGGAAAGGGAGCGGCACAGATACGCAGTATTTT | NA | TRBJ2-3 | few | TRBV19
CASSFGSVAVYGYTF | TGTGCCAGCAGCTTCGGGAGTGTAGCCGTCTATGGCTACACCTTC | NA | TRBJ1-2 | NA | TRBV7-2
CASIATGSEGYEQYF | TGTGCCAGCATCGCAACAGGTTCAGAAGGTTACGAGCAGTACTTC | NA | TRBJ2-7 | few | TRBV21-1
CASSRMETGGEKLFF | TGTGCCAGCAGCCGGATGGAGACAGGGGGTGAAAAACTGTTTTTT | TRBD1 | TRBJ1-4 | NA | TRBV5-6
CASRWESGGLDTQYF | TGTGCCAGCAGATGGGAGTCGGGGGGTCTAGATACGCAGTATTTT | TRBD2 | TRBJ2-3 | NA | TRBV11-2
CASSGRWGVGEQYF | TGTGCCAGCAGCGGGCGTTGGGGGGTAGGCGAGCAGTACTTC | NA | TRBJ2-7 | few | TRBV5-6
CASRESPGNNEQFF | TGTGCCAGCAGGGAGAGTCCCGGGAACAATGAGCAGTTCTTC | NA | TRBJ2-1 | NA | TRBV28
CASSQDSGTGNQPQHF | TGCGCCAGCAGCCAAGATTCCGGGACAGGGAATCAGCCCCAGCATTTT | TRBD1 | TRBJ1-5 | few | TRBV4-3
CSVVRRASYNEQFF | TGCAGCGTCGTGCGGAGGGCCTCTTACAATGAGCAGTTCTTC | NA | TRBJ2-1 | NA | TRBV29-1
CASSLISRETQYF | TGTGCCAGCAGCTTAATTAGCAGAGAGACCCAGTACTTC | NA | TRBJ2-5 | NA | TRBV11-2
CASSVDRGLPYEQYF | TGTGCCAGCAGCGTGGACAGGGGACTTCCCTACGAGCAGTACTTC | TRBD1 | TRBJ2-7 | NA | TRBV9
CATSRDSSGGPPYEQYF | TGTGCCACCAGCAGAGATTCTAGCGGGGGACCCCCCTACGAGCAGTACTTC | TRBD2 | TRBJ2-7 | few | TRBV15
CASSLQGLGNQPQHF | TGTGCCAGCAGCTTACAGGGACTGGGCAATCAGCCCCAGCATTTT | NA | TRBJ1-5 | few | TRBV7-8
CAISLGTGLNEQYF | TGTGCCATCAGCCTCGGGACAGGTCTCAACGAGCAGTACTTC | TRBD1 | TRBJ2-7 | few | TRBV10-3
CASSLDSSGKTQYF | TGTGCCAGCAGCTTGGATTCTAGCGGGAAGACGCAGTATTTT | TRBD2 | TRBJ2-3 | few | TRBV5-4
CASSGGTANYGYTF | TGTGCCAGCAGCGGGGGGACAGCTAACTATGGCTACACCTTC | TRBD1 | TRBJ1-2 | few | TRBV5-4
CASSLGGRYEQYF | TGTGCCAGCAGCTTAGGTGGGCGTTACGAGCAGTACTTC | NA | TRBJ2-7 | NA | TRBV11-3
CASSSGLGGYTF | TGTGCCAGCAGTTCAGGGCTGGGCGGCTACACCTTC | NA | TRBJ1-2 | NA | TRBV6-5
CSVQPRDTQYF | TGCAGCGTCCAACCCAGAGATACGCAGTATTTT | NA | TRBJ2-3 | few | TRBV29-1
CASSPQETQYF | TGTGCCAGCAGCCCACAAGAGACCCAGTACTTC | NA | TRBJ2-5 | NA | TRBV7-2
CASSQDREGLYNEQFF | TGCGCCAGCAGCCAAGATCGGGAGGGCCTCTACAATGAGCAGTTCTTC | TRBD2 | TRBJ2-1 | NA | TRBV4-3
CASNEMGAKETQYF | TGTGCCAGCAACGAAATGGGGGCTAAAGAGACCCAGTACTTC | NA | TRBJ2-5 | few | TRBV7-9
CAWRTSGSPQTQYF | TGTGCCTGGAGGACTAGCGGGAGCCCACAGACCCAGTACTTC | TRBD2 | TRBJ2-5 | NA | TRBV30
CASTKAGGLGDEQFF | TGTGCCAGCACCAAGGCTGGGGGCCTCGGCGATGAGCAGTTCTTC | NA | TRBJ2-1 | NA | TRBV9
CASSDGTALHF | TGTGCCAGCAGTGACGGTACAGCCCTCCACTTT | NA | TRBJ1-6 | NA | TRBV2
CASSLLADPAYEQYF | TGTGCCAGCAGCCTCCTAGCGGATCCTGCCTACGAGCAGTACTTC | TRBD2 | TRBJ2-7 | NA | TRBV7-2
CASSQGGDNEQFF | TGTGCCAGCAGCCAGGGAGGGGACAATGAGCAGTTCTTC | TRBD2 | TRBJ2-1 | NA | TRBV28
CASSPGGYGYNEQFF | TGTGCCAGCTCACCAGGCGGATACGGCTACAATGAGCAGTTCTTC | NA | TRBJ2-1 | NA | TRBV18
CASSRPGQRTYEQYF | TGTGCCAGCAGCCGACCGGGACAGCGGACCTACGAGCAGTACTTC | TRBD1 | TRBJ2-7 | few | TRBV11-2
CASSGLKTGQYF | TGTGCCAGCAGTGGCCTAAAAACGGGACAGTACTTC | NA | TRBJ2-7 | NA | TRBV28
CASSLNSSGEREQYF | TGTGCCAGCAGCTTAAATTCCTCGGGGGAGAGAGAGCAGTACTTC | NA | TRBJ2-7 | NA | TRBV7-2
CAISEWAMNTGELFF | TGTGCCATCAGTGAGTGGGCGATGAACACCGGGGAGCTGTTTTTT | NA | TRBJ2-2 | once | TRBV10-3
CAWTTGTGTGEAFF | TGTGCCTGGACTACCGGGACAGGTACGGGTGAAGCTTTCTTT | TRBD1 | TRBJ1-1 | few | TRBV30
CASSPNRGRHNEQFF | TGTGCCAGCTCACCAAACAGGGGAAGACACAATGAGCAGTTCTTC | TRBD1 | TRBJ2-1 | few | TRBV18
CATGRDRVTGELFF | TGTGCCACCGGGCGGGACAGGGTCACCGGGGAGCTGTTTTTT | TRBD1 | TRBJ2-2 | few | TRBV19
CASSQDDRAGDYEQYF | TGTGCCAGCAGCCAAGATGACCGAGCGGGGGACTACGAGCAGTACTTC | TRBD2 | TRBJ2-7 | few | TRBV4-2
CASSQRGLAETQYF | TGCGCCAGCAGCCAAAGGGGACTAGCGGAGACCCAGTACTTC | TRBD2 | TRBJ2-5 | few | TRBV4-3
CAYGPAGFYEQYF | TGTGCCTACGGACCAGCGGGGTTCTACGAGCAGTACTTC | TRBD2 | TRBJ2-7 | NA | TRBV6-1
CATSGAYSGGNYEQYF | TGTGCCACCAGCGGGGCGTACAGCGGGGGTAACTACGAGCAGTACTTC | TRBD2 | TRBJ2-7 | NA | TRBV15
CASSLRDGGGVGYNEQFF | TGTGCCAGCAGCTTAAGAGATGGAGGCGGAGTGGGGTACAATGAGCAGTTCTTC | NA | TRBJ2-1 | NA | TRBV7-2
CAISESTGAGNQPQHF | TGTGCCATCAGTGAGTCGACAGGGGCGGGTAATCAGCCCCAGCATTTT | TRBD1 | TRBJ1-5 | few | TRBV10-3
CASSRDRGPDTQYF | TGTGCCAGCAGTAGGGACAGGGGCCCAGATACGCAGTATTTT | TRBD1 | TRBJ2-3 | NA | TRBV2
CSARDLYEQYF | TGCAGTGCTCGCGACTTATACGAGCAGTACTTC | NA | TRBJ2-7 | few | TRBV20-1
CASSVGLPLGTDTQYF | TGTGCCAGCAGCGTAGGGCTCCCCCTAGGCACAGATACGCAGTATTTT | NA | TRBJ2-3 | few | TRBV9
CASSLRDRDNEQFF | TGTGCCAGCAGCTTAAGGGACAGGGACAATGAGCAGTTCTTC | TRBD1 | TRBJ2-1 | few | TRBV7-9
CASSPQGQAAKNIQYF | TGTGCCAGCAGTCCGCAGGGACAGGCAGCCAAAAACATTCAGTACTTC | TRBD1 | TRBJ2-4 | NA | TRBV6-6
CAWSLGAASTDTQYF | TGTGCCTGGAGTCTGGGGGCAGCTAGCACAGATACGCAGTATTTT | NA | TRBJ2-3 | few | TRBV30